The rows below give T cell receptor beta chains drawn from one sample of a study of CD8 T cells in Susac syndrome. TCRdb processed the immunoSEQ multiplex PCR reads anew with MiXCR; each CDR3 protein has one entry. Here the sample spans more than 120,000 distinct CDR3 sequences, approximately 94% being singletons. The specimen was CD4+ T cells from PBMCs. The receptors shown here come from a human donor in good health. Each CDR3 is given with its conserved first and last residue. Fields, in order: CDR3 length, V gene, D gene, J gene, clone size, CDR3 DNA, CDR3 protein. The D gene is left open where the match is weak. Not every row has a clone size; where given, it reads once, few, many or a size class.

length: 15
V: TRBV4-1
D: TRBD2
J: TRBJ2-7
size: .
DNA: TGCGCCAGCAGCCAAGGATATGCGGGGGACTACGAGCAGTACTTC
CDR3: CASSQGYAGDYEQYF

length: 15
V: TRBV5-1
D: .
J: TRBJ2-1
size: .
DNA: TGCGCCAGCAGCTTCGGGGGGCGCGCCTACAATGAGCAGTTCTTC
CDR3: CASSFGGRAYNEQFF

length: 13
V: TRBV4-1
D: .
J: TRBJ2-5
size: .
DNA: TGCGCCAGCAGAGAAGAGTACCAAGAGACCCAGTACTTC
CDR3: CASREEYQETQYF

length: 15
V: TRBV6-5
D: .
J: TRBJ2-7
size: .
DNA: TGTGCCTGTGGAGGGGGAGGGAAGAAGTCCTACGAGCAGTACTTC
CDR3: CACGGGGKKSYEQYF

length: 12
V: TRBV20-1
D: .
J: TRBJ1-2
size: .
DNA: TGCAGTGCTGGGAAGACGGTCTATGGCTACACCTTC
CDR3: CSAGKTVYGYTF

length: 16
V: TRBV6-1
D: TRBD2
J: TRBJ2-7
size: .
DNA: TGTGCCAGCAGTGAATGGGGACTAGGACAATCCTACGAGCAGTACTTC
CDR3: CASSEWGLGQSYEQYF

length: 13
V: TRBV10-3
D: .
J: TRBJ2-7
size: .
DNA: TGTGCCATCAGTGGGTCCGGGGGCTACGAGCAGTACTTC
CDR3: CAISGSGGYEQYF

length: 15
V: TRBV6-5
D: TRBD1
J: TRBJ2-7
size: .
DNA: TGTGCCAGCAGTTACTCGGGACAGAGCTTTTACGAGCAGTACTTC
CDR3: CASSYSGQSFYEQYF

length: 16
V: TRBV7-2
D: .
J: TRBJ1-2
size: .
DNA: TGTGCCAGCAGCTTAGAAGGGGATCGCTCTAACTATGGCTACACCTTC
CDR3: CASSLEGDRSNYGYTF

length: 14
V: TRBV19
D: TRBD2
J: TRBJ2-5
size: .
DNA: TGTGCCAGTAACCCTAGCGGGAGATCCGGGACCCAGTACTTC
CDR3: CASNPSGRSGTQYF

length: 12
V: TRBV2
D: TRBD1
J: TRBJ2-7
size: .
DNA: TGTGCCAGCAGTGGACAGGGATACGAGCAGTACTTC
CDR3: CASSGQGYEQYF

length: 14
V: TRBV25-1
D: .
J: TRBJ1-2
size: once
DNA: TGTGCCAGCAGCGGAACGGACAGTCTCTATGGCTACACCTTC
CDR3: CASSGTDSLYGYTF

length: 14
V: TRBV27
D: .
J: TRBJ2-7
size: few
DNA: TGTGCCAGCAGTTTGGGTGGGGGGATCTACGAGCAGTACTTC
CDR3: CASSLGGGIYEQYF

length: 13
V: TRBV2
D: .
J: TRBJ1-2
size: .
DNA: TGTGCCACCGGGGCGGCCGGATCCTATGGCTACACCTTC
CDR3: CATGAAGSYGYTF

length: 15
V: TRBV7-9
D: TRBD1
J: TRBJ1-2
size: .
DNA: TGTGCCAGCAGCGCCCCACAGGGGGGATTCTATGGCTACACCTTC
CDR3: CASSAPQGGFYGYTF

length: 12
V: TRBV20-1
D: .
J: TRBJ2-7
size: .
DNA: TGCAGTGCAAGGACGGACTCCTACGAGCAGTACTTC
CDR3: CSARTDSYEQYF

length: 15
V: TRBV5-1
D: .
J: TRBJ1-5
size: once
DNA: TGCGCCAGCAGCTTGGGCCCATATAGCAATCAGCCCCAGCATTTT
CDR3: CASSLGPYSNQPQHF

length: 14
V: TRBV27
D: TRBD1
J: TRBJ2-5
size: .
DNA: TGTGCCAGCAGTTCAACAGGGGGGCAAGAGACCCAGTACTTC
CDR3: CASSSTGGQETQYF

length: 14
V: TRBV7-9
D: TRBD2
J: TRBJ2-5
size: .
DNA: TGTGCCAGCAGCCTTTCAGGACTAGCCGGGACCCAGTACTTC
CDR3: CASSLSGLAGTQYF

length: 16
V: TRBV18
D: .
J: TRBJ2-2
size: .
DNA: TGTGCCAGCTCACCACCCGGGCAGCCGAACACCGGGGAGCTGTTTTTT
CDR3: CASSPPGQPNTGELFF

length: 14
V: TRBV7-9
D: .
J: TRBJ1-2
size: .
DNA: TGTGCCAGCACCTCCGGCCAGGGATTCTATGGCTACACCTTC
CDR3: CASTSGQGFYGYTF

length: 13
V: TRBV20-1
D: TRBD2
J: TRBJ2-3
size: .
DNA: TGCAGTGCCATTAGCGGGAGGCGGGATACGCAGTATTTT
CDR3: CSAISGRRDTQYF

length: 13
V: TRBV30
D: .
J: TRBJ1-4
size: .
DNA: TGTGCCTGGACGGGGGGCCGCGATGAAAAACTGTTTTTT
CDR3: CAWTGGRDEKLFF

length: 14
V: TRBV5-4
D: TRBD1
J: TRBJ2-2
size: .
DNA: TGTGCCAGCAGCCCCCGACAGGGGTCCGGGGAGCTGTTTTTT
CDR3: CASSPRQGSGELFF

length: 15
V: TRBV9
D: .
J: TRBJ2-1
size: .
DNA: TGTGCCTCCCGGCCGGGGGAGGCGCGGGTCCAGGAGCAGTTCTTC
CDR3: CASRPGEARVQEQFF